This T cell receptor beta chain was profiled in a study of early T cells in non-severe SARS-CoV-2 infection (dated by TCRdb to the early 2020s). About the study as a whole: Because TCR sequencing relied on bulk RNA taken from unsorted whole blood, pairing of alpha and beta chains was not possible. Overall study results and their limits: Matching against VDJdb was skewed toward anti-spike CD8 responses, likely underestimated virus-specific expansions, and missed private and CD4 specificities.

Including the terminal cysteine and phenylalanine, the CDR3 comprises 15 residues. Of the read, only the CDR3 DNA is kept; its 45 bases are in frame from base 1. Relative to germline, V is 1 base shorter and J is 4 bases shorter, with 10 bases between their ends. Remarks on this clonotype: What antigen it recognizes has not been identified. Base qualities are not at hand, and no much larger clone is one base apart.

The study was a case-control design nested within a healthcare worker cohort in London, UK, with weekly nasopharyngeal swab PCR tests and blood sampling. Healthcare workers were recruited between 23 and 31 March 2020, during the week of the UK lockdown, and were followed weekly for up to 16 weeks. Receptor libraries were prepared by 5' RACE. The listed sequencing device is NextSeq 500. In the TCR library protocol, unique molecular identifiers were attached to individual cDNA molecules to correct for PCR bias and sequencing error. TCR alpha and beta chains were both sequenced, and the abundances of alpha and beta sequences in each sample were closely correlated with each other. The study's processing was this. V gene, J gene and CDR3 annotation of TCR sequences was performed with Decombinator V4. Expanded TCRs were defined as changing significantly between any two time points under a Poisson model with p below 0.0001. TCR abundances were normalised to the total number of TCRs sequenced per sample and were expressed as counts per million. MAIT TCRs were defined by TRAV1-2 paired with TRAJ12, TRAJ20 or TRAJ33, and iNKT TCRs by TRAV10 paired with TRAJ18. VDJdb, accessed 1 November 2021, was searched for CMV, EBV and SARS-CoV-2 annotated TCRs, excluding TCRs annotated for multiple antigens. Starting from the raw public reads, TCRdb applied fastp trimming at Q25, assembled clones with MiXCR and retained in-frame beta chains. Rows are unified per CDR3 protein, each entry keeping the most common DNA and genes. The V and J calls reflect TCRdb's pipeline rather than the authors' work. Here the sample has tens of thousands of distinct CDR3 sequences; 8.5% to 10% occur a single time. The top ten clonotypes cover less than 6.5% of the sample.

The sequence links TRBV12-3 or TRBV12-4 to TRBJ1-4; confidence is insufficient to name the D gene. The TCR sequence derives from an adult who was a healthcare worker with PCR-confirmed SARS-CoV-2 infection or an uninfected control (not recorded which). The sample was whole blood. Here the CDR3 is given as CASSLGGRDNEKLFF. The nucleotide sequence reads as follows: TGTGCCAGCAGTTTAGGAGGCAGAGATAATGAAAAACTGTTTTTT.